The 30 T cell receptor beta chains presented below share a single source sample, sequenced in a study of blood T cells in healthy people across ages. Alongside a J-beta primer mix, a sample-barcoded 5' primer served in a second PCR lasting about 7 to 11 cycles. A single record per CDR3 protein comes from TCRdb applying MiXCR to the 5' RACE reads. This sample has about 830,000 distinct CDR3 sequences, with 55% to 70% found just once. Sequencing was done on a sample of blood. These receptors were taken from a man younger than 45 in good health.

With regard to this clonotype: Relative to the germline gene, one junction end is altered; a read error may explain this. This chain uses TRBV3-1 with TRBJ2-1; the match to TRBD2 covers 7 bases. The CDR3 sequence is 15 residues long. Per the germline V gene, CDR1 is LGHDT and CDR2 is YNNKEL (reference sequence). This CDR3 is CASGARGGGGNERFF. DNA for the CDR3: TGTGCCAGCGGGGCTAGGGGCGGGGGAGGTAATGAGCGGTTCTTC.

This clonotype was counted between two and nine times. The CDR3: CASSFSHNEQYF. The CDR3 region has the DNA TGCGCCAGCAGTTTTTCTCATAACGAGCAGTACTTC. The V call is TRBV5-1, the J call TRBJ2-5; the D is unclear. The DNA end lines up better with TRBJ2-7; the J call may be wrong. Looked up from germline, CDR1 is SGHRS and CDR2 is YFSETQ. The CDR3 extends over 12 amino acids.

The CDR3 loop is CASSPSRVAGAYSQYF. The CDR3 bases are TGTGCCAGCAGCCCGTCCAGGGTAGCGGGGGCCTACAGTCAGTACTTC. This chain connects TRBV7-2 to TRBJ2-4; 9 bases align to TRBD2. Trimming removed 5 bases from V and 12 bases from J; junction bases left unmatched: 17. The germline V gene has CDR1 SGHTA and CDR2 FQGNSA. CDR3 length: 16 amino acids. The complete variable domain, with remaining parts taken from reference TRBV7-2 and TRBJ2-4, reads GAGVSQSPSNKVTEKGKDVELRCDPISGHTALYWYRQSLGQGLEFLIYFQGNSAPDKSGLPSDRFSAERTGGSVSTLTIQRTQQEDSAVYLCASSPSRVAGAYSQYFGAGTRLSVL.

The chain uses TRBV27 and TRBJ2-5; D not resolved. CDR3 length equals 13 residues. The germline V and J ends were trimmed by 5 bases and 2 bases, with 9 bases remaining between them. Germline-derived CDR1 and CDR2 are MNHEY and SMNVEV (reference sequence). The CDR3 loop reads CASSGNHQETQYF. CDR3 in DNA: TGTGCCAGCAGTGGAAACCATCAAGAGACCCAGTACTTC.

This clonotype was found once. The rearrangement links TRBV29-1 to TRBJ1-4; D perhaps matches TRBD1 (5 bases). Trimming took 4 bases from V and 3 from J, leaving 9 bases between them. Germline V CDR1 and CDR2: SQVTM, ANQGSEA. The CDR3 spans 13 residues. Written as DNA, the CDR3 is TGCAGCGTTGTCCGGGGCCCTAATGAAAAACTGTTTTTT. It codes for CSVVRGPNEKLFF.

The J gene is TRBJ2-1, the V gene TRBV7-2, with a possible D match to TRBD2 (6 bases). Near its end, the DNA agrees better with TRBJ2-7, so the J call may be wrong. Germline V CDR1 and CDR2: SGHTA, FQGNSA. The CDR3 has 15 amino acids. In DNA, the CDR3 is TGTGCCAGCAGCTTACCCCCCGGGGGAGCTTACGAGCAGTACTTC. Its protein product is CASSLPPGGAYEQYF.

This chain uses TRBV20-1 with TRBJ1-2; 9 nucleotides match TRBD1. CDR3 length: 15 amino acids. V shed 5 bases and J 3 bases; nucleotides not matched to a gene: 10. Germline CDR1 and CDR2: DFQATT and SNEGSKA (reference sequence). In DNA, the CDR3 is TGCAGTGCTTTCAACTCGGACAGGGGAGACTATGGCTACACCTTC. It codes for CSAFNSDRGDYGYTF.

CDR3 in DNA: TGTGCCAGCAGTGAACAGGGAACAAGCAATCAGCCCCAGCATTTT. It codes for CASSEQGTSNQPQHF. The chain combines TRBV2 with TRBJ1-5; possible D gene TRBD1, 5 bases. V dropped 2 bases and J dropped 1 base, with 9 bases sitting between them. This CDR3 has 15 residues. Per the germline V gene, CDR1 is SNHLY and CDR2 is FYNNEI.

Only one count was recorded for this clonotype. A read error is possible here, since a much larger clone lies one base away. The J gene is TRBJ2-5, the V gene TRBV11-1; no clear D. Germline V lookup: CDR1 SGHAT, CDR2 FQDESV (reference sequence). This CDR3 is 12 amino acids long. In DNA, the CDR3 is TGTGCCATCAGCTTGCTCGTGGAGACCCAGTACTTC. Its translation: CAISLLVETQYF.

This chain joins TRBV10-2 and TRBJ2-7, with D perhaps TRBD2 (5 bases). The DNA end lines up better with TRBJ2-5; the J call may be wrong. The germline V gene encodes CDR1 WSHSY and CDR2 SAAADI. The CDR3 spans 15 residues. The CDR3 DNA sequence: TGCGCCAGCAGTGAGGGTTTAGAGGGATGGGAGACCCAGTACTTC. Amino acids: CASSEGLEGWETQYF.

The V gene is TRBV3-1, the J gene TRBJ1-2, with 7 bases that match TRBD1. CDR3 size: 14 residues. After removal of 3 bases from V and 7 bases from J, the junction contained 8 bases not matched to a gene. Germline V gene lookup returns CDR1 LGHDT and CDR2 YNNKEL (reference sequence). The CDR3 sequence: CASSHTSGQAGYTF. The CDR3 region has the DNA TGTGCCAGCAGCCACACGTCAGGACAGGCTGGCTACACCTTC.

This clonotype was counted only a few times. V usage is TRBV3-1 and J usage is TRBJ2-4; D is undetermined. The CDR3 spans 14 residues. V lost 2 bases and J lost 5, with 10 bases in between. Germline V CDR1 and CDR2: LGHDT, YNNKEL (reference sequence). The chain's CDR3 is CASSQTNGENIQYF. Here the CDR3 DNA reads TGTGCCAGCAGCCAAACTAACGGCGAAAACATTCAGTACTTC.

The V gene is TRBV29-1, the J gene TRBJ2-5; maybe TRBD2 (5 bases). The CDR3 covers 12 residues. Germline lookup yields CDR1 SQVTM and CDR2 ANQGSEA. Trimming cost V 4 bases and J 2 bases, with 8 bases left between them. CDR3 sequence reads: CSVGLAQETQYF. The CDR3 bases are TGCAGCGTTGGGCTAGCACAAGAGACCCAGTACTTC. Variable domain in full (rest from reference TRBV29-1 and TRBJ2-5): SAVISQKPSRDICQRGTSLTIQCQVDSQVTMMFWYRQQPGQSLTLIATANQGSEATYESGFVIDKFPISRPNLTFSTLTVSNMSPEDSSIYLCSVGLAQETQYFGPGTRLLVL.

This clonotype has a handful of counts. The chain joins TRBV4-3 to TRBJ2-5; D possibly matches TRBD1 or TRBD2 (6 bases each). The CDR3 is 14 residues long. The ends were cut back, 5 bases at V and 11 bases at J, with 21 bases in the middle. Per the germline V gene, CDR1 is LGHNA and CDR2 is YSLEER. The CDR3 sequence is CASSYGQGTGEQYF. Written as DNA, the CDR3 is TGCGCCAGCAGCTATGGGCAGGGGACGGGGGAGCAGTACTTC.

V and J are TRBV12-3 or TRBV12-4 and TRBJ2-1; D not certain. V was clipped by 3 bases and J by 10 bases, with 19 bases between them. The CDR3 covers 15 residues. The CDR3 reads CASSLFLFGLGEQFF. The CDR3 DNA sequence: TGTGCCAGCAGTTTGTTTCTTTTCGGTCTAGGGGAGCAGTTCTTC.

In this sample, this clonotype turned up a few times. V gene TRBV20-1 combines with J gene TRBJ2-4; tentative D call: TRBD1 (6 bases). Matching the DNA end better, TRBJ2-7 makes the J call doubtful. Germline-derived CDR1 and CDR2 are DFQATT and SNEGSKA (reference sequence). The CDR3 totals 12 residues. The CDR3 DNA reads TGCAGTGCCGGCAGGGGACCAGACGAGCAGTACTTC. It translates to CSAGRGPDEQYF.

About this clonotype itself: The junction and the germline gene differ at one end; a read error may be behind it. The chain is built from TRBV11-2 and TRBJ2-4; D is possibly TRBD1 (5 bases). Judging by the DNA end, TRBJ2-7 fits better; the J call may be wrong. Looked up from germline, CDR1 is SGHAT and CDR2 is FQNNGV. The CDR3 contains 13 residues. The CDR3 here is CTSSLRRVFEQYF. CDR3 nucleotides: TGTACCAGCAGCTTACGCAGGGTATTCGAGCAGTACTTC.

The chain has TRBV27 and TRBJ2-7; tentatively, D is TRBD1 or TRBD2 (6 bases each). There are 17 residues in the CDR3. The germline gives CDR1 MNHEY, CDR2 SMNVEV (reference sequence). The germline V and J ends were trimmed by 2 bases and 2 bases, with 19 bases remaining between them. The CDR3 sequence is CASSLLSGQGITYEQYF. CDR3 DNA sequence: TGTGCCAGCAGTTTACTCAGCGGGCAGGGGATCACCTACGAGCAGTACTTC.

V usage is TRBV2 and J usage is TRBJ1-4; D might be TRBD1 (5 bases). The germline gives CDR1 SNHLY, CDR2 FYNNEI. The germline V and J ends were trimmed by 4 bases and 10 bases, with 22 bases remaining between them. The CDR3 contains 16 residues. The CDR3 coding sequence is TGTGCCAGCAGTGTTGGTGAAGGACGGTGGAGGGGAAAACTGTTTTTT. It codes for CASSVGEGRWRGKLFF.

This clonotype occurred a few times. This chain's CDR3 is CSAARDSEQYF. In DNA, the CDR3 is TGCAGTGCTGCTCGGGACAGCGAGCAGTACTTC. The chain carries TRBV20-1 and TRBJ2-7, with TRBD1 matching 7 bases. The CDR3 is made up of 11 amino acids. Germline lookup yields CDR1 DFQATT and CDR2 SNEGSKA (reference sequence). V lost 5 bases, J lost 6 bases, and 4 bases stayed unmatched.

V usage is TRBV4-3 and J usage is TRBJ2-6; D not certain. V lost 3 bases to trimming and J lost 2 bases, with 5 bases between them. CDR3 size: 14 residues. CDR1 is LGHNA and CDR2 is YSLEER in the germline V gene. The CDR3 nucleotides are TGCGCCAGCAGCCAGAGCGCTGGGGCCAACGTCCTGACTTTC. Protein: CASSQSAGANVLTF.

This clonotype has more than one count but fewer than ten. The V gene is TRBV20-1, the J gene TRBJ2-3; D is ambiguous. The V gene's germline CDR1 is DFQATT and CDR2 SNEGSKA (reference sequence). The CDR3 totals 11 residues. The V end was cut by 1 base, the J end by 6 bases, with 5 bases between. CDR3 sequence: CSARGWDTQYF. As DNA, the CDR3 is TGCAGTGCTAGAGGATGGGATACGCAGTATTTT.

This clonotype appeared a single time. CDR3 amino acids: CAGPGRGTYEQYF. Here the CDR3 DNA reads TGTGCCGGCCCAGGAAGAGGTACCTACGAGCAGTACTTC. The chain links TRBV6-5 to TRBJ2-7; no reliable D call. V lost 11 bases and J lost 2, with 16 bases in between. CDR1 is MNHEY, CDR2 SVGAGI, per germline. The length of the CDR3 is 13 residues.

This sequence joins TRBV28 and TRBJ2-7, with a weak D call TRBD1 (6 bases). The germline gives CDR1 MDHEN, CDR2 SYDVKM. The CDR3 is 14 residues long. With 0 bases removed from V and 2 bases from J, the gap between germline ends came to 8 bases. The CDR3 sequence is CASSLWGTTYEQYF. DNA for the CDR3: TGTGCCAGCAGTTTATGGGGGACAACCTACGAGCAGTACTTC.

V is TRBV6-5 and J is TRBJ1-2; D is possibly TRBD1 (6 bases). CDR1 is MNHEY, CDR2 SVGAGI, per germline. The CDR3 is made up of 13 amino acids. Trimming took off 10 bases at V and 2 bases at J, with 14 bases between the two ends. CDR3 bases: TGTGCCAACAGGGTGACTGGGAACTATGGCTACACCTTC. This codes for CANRVTGNYGYTF.

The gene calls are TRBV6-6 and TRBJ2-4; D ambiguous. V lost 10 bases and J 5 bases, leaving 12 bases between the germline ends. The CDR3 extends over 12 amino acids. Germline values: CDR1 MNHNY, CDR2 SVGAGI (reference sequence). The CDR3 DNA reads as TGTGCCACAGATAATGAGGAAAACATTCAGTACTTC. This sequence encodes CATDNEENIQYF.

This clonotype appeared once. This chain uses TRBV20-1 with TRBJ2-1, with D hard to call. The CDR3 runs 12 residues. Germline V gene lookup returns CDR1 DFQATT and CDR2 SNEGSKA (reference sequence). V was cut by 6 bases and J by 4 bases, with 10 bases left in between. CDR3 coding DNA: TGCAGTGCCCCCCGGGTTTACAATGAGCAGTTCTTC. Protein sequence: CSAPRVYNEQFF.

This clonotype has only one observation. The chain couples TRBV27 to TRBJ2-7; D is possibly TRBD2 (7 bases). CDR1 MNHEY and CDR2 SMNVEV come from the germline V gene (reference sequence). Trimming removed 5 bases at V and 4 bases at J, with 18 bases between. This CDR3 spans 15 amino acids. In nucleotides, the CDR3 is TGTGCCAGCAGTCTACGCGCGCGGGGGCCTTACGAGCAGTACTTC. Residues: CASSLRARGPYEQYF.

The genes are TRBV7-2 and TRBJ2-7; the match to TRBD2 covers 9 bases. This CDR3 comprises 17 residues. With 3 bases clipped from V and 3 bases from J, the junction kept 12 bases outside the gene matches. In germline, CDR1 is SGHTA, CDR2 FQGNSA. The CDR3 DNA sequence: TGTGCCAGCAGCTTTTTGGCCGGGCTAGCGGGAAGCTACGAGCAGTACTTC. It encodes CASSFLAGLAGSYEQYF.

As DNA, the CDR3 is TGCGCCAGCAGCTCGGGACAGCCCTCAGGGTATGGCTACACCTTC. As protein: CASSSGQPSGYGYTF. The V and J genes are TRBV5-1 and TRBJ1-2; 7 bases are a match to TRBD1. J gave up 5 bases and V 3 bases, and 10 bases lay outside the gene matches. Germline lookup yields CDR1 SGHRS and CDR2 YFSETQ. This CDR3 contains 15 residues.